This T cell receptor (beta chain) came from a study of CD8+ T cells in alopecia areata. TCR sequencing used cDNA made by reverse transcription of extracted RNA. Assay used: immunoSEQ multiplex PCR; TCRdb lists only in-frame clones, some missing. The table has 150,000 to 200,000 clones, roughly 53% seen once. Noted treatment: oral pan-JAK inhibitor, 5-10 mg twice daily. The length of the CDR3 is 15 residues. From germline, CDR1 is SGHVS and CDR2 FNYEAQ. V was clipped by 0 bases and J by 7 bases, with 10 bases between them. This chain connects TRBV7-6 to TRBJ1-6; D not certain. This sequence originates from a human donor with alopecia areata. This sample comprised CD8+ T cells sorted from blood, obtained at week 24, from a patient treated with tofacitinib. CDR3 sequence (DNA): TGTGCCAGCAGCTTAGCCAGTAGTGGGAATTCACCCCTCCACTTT. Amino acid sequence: CASSLASSGNSPLHF.